The 31 T cell receptor beta chains below were found in one sample sequenced in a study of response to subunit inactivated influenza vaccine. A single record per CDR3 protein comes from TCRdb applying MiXCR to the RT-PCR reads. The sample gives around 710,000 distinct CDR3 sequences, about 15% of which show up once; 6% to 7% is in the top ten. The sample was PBMCs from blood, taken 14 to 15 days before vaccination. These receptors all come from a man between 50 and 59 years old who received an inactivated influenza vaccine.

The table lists this clonotype with a few counts. The chain is built from TRBV19 and TRBJ2-1; 10 bases fit TRBD2. Per the germline V gene, CDR1 is LNHDA and CDR2 is SQIVND (reference sequence). J lost 10 bases, V lost 6 bases, and 12 bases had no gene match. This CDR3 region has 15 residues. The CDR3 nucleotides read TGTGCCAGTAGCCTCGTCCTAGCGGGAGTAGGGGAGCAGTTCTTC. Encoded protein: CASSLVLAGVGEQFF.

The genes are TRBV7-2 and TRBJ2-2; D uncertain. Looked up from germline, CDR1 is SGHTA and CDR2 is FQGNSA. The ends were cut back, 3 bases at V and 7 bases at J, with 9 bases in the middle. This CDR3 is 13 amino acids long. CDR3 in DNA: TGTGCCAGCAGCTTGGCCAGACACGGGGAGCTGTTTTTT. It specifies CASSLARHGELFF. Full variable domain (missing parts from reference TRBV7-2 and TRBJ2-2): GAGVSQSPSNKVTEKGKDVELRCDPISGHTALYWYRQSLGQGLEFLIYFQGNSAPDKSGLPSDRFSAERTGGSVSTLTIQRTQQEDSAVYLCASSLARHGELFFGEGSRLTVL.

The chain has TRBV15 and TRBJ2-3; D may match TRBD1 or TRBD2 (5 bases each). Trimming cost V 1 base and J 4 bases, with 9 bases left between them. Germline values: CDR1 LNHNV, CDR2 YYDKDF (reference sequence). The CDR3 consists of 14 residues. The CDR3 protein is CATSRGGLSDTQYF. The CDR3 DNA follows: TGTGCCACCAGCAGAGGGGGGTTATCAGATACGCAGTATTTT.

This clonotype has a handful of counts. This chain uses TRBV27 with TRBJ2-7, with D unclear. The CDR3 length is 13 residues. V was clipped by 5 bases and J by 0 bases, with 8 bases between them. CDR1 is MNHEY and CDR2 is SMNVEV in the germline V gene (reference sequence). The CDR3 here is CASSNRNSYEQYF. The CDR3 bases are TGTGCCAGCAGTAACCGGAACTCCTACGAGCAGTACTTC.

V is TRBV2 and J is TRBJ1-2; D remains ambiguous. Deletions cut 7 bases from V and 0 bases from J, with 9 bases between. The CDR3 totals 13 residues. Germline V gene lookup returns CDR1 SNHLY and CDR2 FYNNEI. The CDR3 DNA follows: TGTGCCAGCAAAAAACCCTCTAACTATGGCTACACCTTC. It encodes CASKKPSNYGYTF.

This clonotype has only a few counts. This chain joins TRBV7-2 and TRBJ2-7; the match to TRBD2 covers 13 bases. The CDR3 length is 15 residues. V lost 5 bases and J lost 4; bases outside the gene matches: 5. CDR1 is SGHTA and CDR2 is FQGNSA in the germline V gene. CDR3 in DNA: TGTGCCAGCAGCAGACTAGCGGGAGGTTATTACGAGCAGTACTTC. Its protein is CASSRLAGGYYEQYF. The full variable domain, completed using reference TRBV7-2 and TRBJ2-7, is GAGVSQSPSNKVTEKGKDVELRCDPISGHTALYWYRQSLGQGLEFLIYFQGNSAPDKSGLPSDRFSAERTGGSVSTLTIQRTQQEDSAVYLCASSRLAGGYYEQYFGPGTRLTVT.

This clonotype was counted between two and nine times. The V and J genes are TRBV6-2 or TRBV6-3 and TRBJ1-5, with D possibly being TRBD1 (5 bases). Germline CDR1 and CDR2: MNHEY and SVGEGT. The CDR3 runs 19 residues. V dropped 3 bases and J dropped 2 bases, with 23 bases sitting between them. This CDR3 is CASSYLPSQARGGNQPQHF. The CDR3 DNA follows: TGTGCCAGCAGTTATTTACCCTCACAGGCTAGAGGAGGCAATCAGCCCCAGCATTTT.

Only a few counts were recorded for this clonotype. This rearrangement joins TRBV15 to TRBJ1-2; no clear D gene. The CDR3 length is 13 residues. Trimming shortened V by 4 bases and J by 5 bases, and 11 bases separated the two germline ends. CDR1 is LNHNV, CDR2 YYDKDF, per germline (reference sequence). The CDR3 sequence is CATSNLVRYGYTF. The CDR3 DNA is TGTGCCACCAGCAATTTGGTTAGGTATGGCTACACCTTC. Variable domain in full (rest from reference TRBV15 and TRBJ1-2): DAMVIQNPRYQVTQFGKPVTLSCSQTLNHNVMYWYQQKSSQAPKLLFHYYDKDFNNEADTPDNFQSRRPNTSFCFLDIRSPGLGDTAMYLCATSNLVRYGYTFGSGTRLTVV.

The chain is built from TRBV4-2 and TRBJ2-1; the match to TRBD2 covers 8 bases. CDR1 is LGHNA and CDR2 is YNFKEQ in the germline V gene. The CDR3 contains 15 residues. Trimming took 4 bases from V and 10 from J; bases not matched to a gene: 12. CDR3 bases: TGTGCCAGCAGCCCCCGAGGGGCGGGAGGTTCCGAGCAGTTCTTC. It codes for CASSPRGAGGSEQFF.

In its sample, this clonotype was seen a few times. The gene calls are TRBV29-1 and TRBJ1-2; D is ambiguous. V lost 3 bases to trimming and J lost 2 bases, with 7 bases between them. This CDR3 region has 12 residues. Germline CDR1 and CDR2: SQVTM and ANQGSEA. The CDR3 region is CSVEGSNYGYTF. CDR3 DNA sequence: TGCAGCGTTGAGGGGTCCAACTATGGCTACACCTTC.

In its sample, this clonotype was seen a few times. The rearrangement uses TRBV29-1 and TRBJ2-5, with TRBD1 identical over 8 bases. Losses at the gene ends were 4 bases for V and 4 bases for J; bases not matched to a gene: 5. Per the germline V gene, CDR1 is SQVTM and CDR2 is ANQGSEA. The CDR3 loop spans 13 amino acids. The CDR3 DNA sequence: TGCAGCGTTGTCAGGGGGCAAGGAGAGACCCAGTACTTC. Amino acid sequence: CSVVRGQGETQYF. Full variable domain (remainder filled in from reference TRBV29-1 and TRBJ2-5): SAVISQKPSRDICQRGTSLTIQCQVDSQVTMMFWYRQQPGQSLTLIATANQGSEATYESGFVIDKFPISRPNLTFSTLTVSNMSPEDSSIYLCSVVRGQGETQYFGPGTRLLVL.

The chain employs TRBV20-1 and TRBJ1-1; D remains ambiguous. Deletions cut 4 bases from V and 6 bases from J, with 9 bases between. CDR1 DFQATT and CDR2 SNEGSKA come from the germline V gene (reference sequence). The CDR3 totals 11 residues. DNA of the CDR3: TGCAGTGCTACGGGGAGGCCTGAAGCTTTCTTT. Its protein is CSATGRPEAFF.

The J gene is TRBJ2-1, the V gene TRBV27; D is possibly TRBD1 (7 bases). V was pared by 4 bases and J by 9 bases, with 13 bases between. This CDR3 spans 13 amino acids. Germline V lookup: CDR1 MNHEY, CDR2 SMNVEV (reference sequence). The CDR3 coding sequence is TGTGCCAGCAGTTCCCAGGGGGGCAGTGAGCAGTTCTTC. Translating it yields CASSSQGGSEQFF.

This clonotype was found a few times. The chain links TRBV19 to TRBJ1-2; perhaps TRBD1 as D (6 bases). V shed 4 bases and J shed 4 bases, with 13 bases lying between them. This CDR3 is built from 14 residues. Germline assignment: CDR1 LNHDA and CDR2 SQIVND (reference sequence). CDR3 residues: CASSTGQTVYGYTF. In DNA, the CDR3 is TGTGCCAGTAGTACCGGACAGACCGTCTATGGCTACACCTTC. Full variable domain (missing parts from reference TRBV19 and TRBJ1-2): DGGITQSPKYLFRKEGQNVTLSCEQNLNHDAMYWYRQDPGQGLRLIYYSQIVNDFQKGDIAEGYSVSREKKESFPLTVTSAQKNPTAFYLCASSTGQTVYGYTFGSGTRLTVV.

This clonotype turned up a few times. In DNA form, the CDR3 reads TGTGCCAGCAGCTACAGGACACAAGAGACCCAGTACTTC. Amino acid sequence: CASSYRTQETQYF. The chain combines TRBV5-5 with TRBJ2-5, with a possible D match to TRBD1 (5 bases). CDR3 length: 13 residues. V lost 3 bases and J 2 bases, leaving 8 bases between the germline ends. Germline CDR1 SGHKS, CDR2 YYEKEE (reference sequence). The full variable domain, rest sourced from reference TRBV5-5 and TRBJ2-5, is DAGVTQSPTHLIKTRGQQVTLRCSPISGHKSVSWYQQVLGQGPQFIFQYYEKEERGRGNFPDRFSARQFPNYSSELNVNALLLGDSALYLCASSYRTQETQYFGPGTRLLVL.

This clonotype was observed a few times. The chain recombines TRBV6-1 with TRBJ2-1, with TRBD2 matching 12 bases. After removal of 7 bases from V and 8 bases from J, the junction contained 9 bases not matched to a gene. The length of the CDR3 is 15 residues. CDR1 and CDR2 from the germline V gene are MNHNS and SASEGT. DNA of the CDR3: TGTGCCAGCACCAGGACTAGCGGGGCTTTGCATGAGCAGTTCTTC. This codes for CASTRTSGALHEQFF.

The V and J genes are TRBV7-9 and TRBJ2-1, with a weak D call TRBD2 (6 bases). CDR1 SEHNR and CDR2 FQNEAQ come from the germline V gene (reference sequence). Trimming took off 3 bases at V and 7 bases at J, with 16 bases between the two ends. This CDR3 has 15 residues. The CDR3 sequence is CASSLDPGGANEQFF. The CDR3 nucleotides read TGTGCCAGCAGCTTGGACCCCGGGGGAGCAAATGAGCAGTTCTTC.

This clonotype has just a few counts. The CDR3 reads CASSSIGFGANVLTF. The CDR3 DNA is TGTGCCAGCAGTTCTATCGGTTTTGGGGCCAACGTCCTGACTTTC. V is TRBV6-2 or TRBV6-3 and J is TRBJ2-6; no clear D gene. The CDR3 has 15 residues. The germline V gene encodes CDR1 MNHEY and CDR2 SVGEGT. V shed 4 bases and J shed 3 bases, with 10 bases lying between them.

The chain employs TRBV12-3 or TRBV12-4 and TRBJ1-1; no clear D. This CDR3 contains 15 residues. V shed 5 bases and J shed 3 bases, with 16 bases lying between them. For the CDR3, the DNA is TGTGCCAGCAGTCTGTCTCGGGCGCCGGACACTGAAGCTTTCTTT. Residues: CASSLSRAPDTEAFF.

This clonotype occurred a few times. The gene calls are TRBV7-9 and TRBJ2-1; 7 bases map to TRBD1. The CDR3 is 16 residues long. Trimming cost V 5 bases and J 8 bases; bases outside gene matches: 15. Germline V gene data show CDR1 as SEHNR and CDR2 as FQNEAQ (reference sequence). CDR3 nucleotide sequence: TGTGCCAGCAGCGCGATGCCGGGACAGATGTACCATGAGCAGTTCTTC. Its protein is CASSAMPGQMYHEQFF.

The genes are TRBV7-9 and TRBJ1-6; 9 bases agree with TRBD1. This CDR3 has 14 amino acids. V lost 3 bases and J lost 13; bases outside the gene matches: 7. Germline V CDR1 and CDR2: SEHNR, FQNEAQ (reference sequence). CDR3 protein: CASSLGQGAFPLHF. The CDR3 nucleotides are TGTGCCAGCAGCTTGGGACAGGGAGCCTTCCCCCTCCACTTT.

The chain joins TRBV5-1 to TRBJ2-2; possible D gene TRBD1, 6 bases. V was cut by 4 bases and J by 3 bases, with 22 bases left in between. This CDR3 region has 18 residues. CDR1 and CDR2 from the germline V gene are SGHRS and YFSETQ. This CDR3 is CASSPKRSTGPHTGELFF. DNA of the CDR3: TGCGCCAGCAGCCCTAAGCGTTCGACAGGACCCCACACCGGGGAGCTGTTTTTT.

This clonotype turned up a few times. The chain recombines TRBV29-1 with TRBJ2-1; 10 nucleotides align to TRBD2. There are 18 residues in the CDR3. With V trimmed by 1 base and J by 7 bases, 16 bases remained unmatched. Germline CDR1 SQVTM, CDR2 ANQGSEA. The CDR3 reads CSVEGDISGGPMMNEQFF. CDR3 coding DNA: TGCAGCGTTGAAGGGGATATTAGCGGGGGGCCGATGATGAATGAGCAGTTCTTC.

The CDR3 sequence is CASSPWPAETGSGNTIYF. DNA for the CDR3: TGTGCCAGCTCACCATGGCCGGCGGAAACAGGGTCTGGAAACACCATATATTTT. The chain carries TRBV18 and TRBJ1-3, with a weak D call TRBD1 (6 bases). CDR3 length: 18 residues. V was shortened by 2 bases and J by 1 base, with 18 bases between the two germline ends. Germline V lookup: CDR1 KGHSH, CDR2 LQKENI.

This clonotype was detected only a few times. This chain links TRBV20-1 with TRBJ2-7; D not resolved. CDR1 DFQATT and CDR2 SNEGSKA come from the germline V gene (reference sequence). The CDR3 consists of 11 residues. Trimming left V 6 bases short and J 3 bases short, with 9 bases between. In DNA, the CDR3 is TGCAGTGCAGGGTCAGTCTACGAGCAGTACTTC. It yields the protein CSAGSVYEQYF.

V usage is TRBV10-3 and J usage is TRBJ2-5; TRBD2 matches at 7 bases. The CDR3 loop spans 12 amino acids. The V segment lost 9 bases and the J segment 5 bases; nucleotides outside the gene matches: 6. In germline, CDR1 is ENHRY, CDR2 SYGVKD. In nucleotides, the CDR3 is TGTGCCATTAGGACTAGTGAGGAGACCCAGTACTTC. Protein product: CAIRTSEETQYF.

The rearrangement links TRBV7-2 to TRBJ2-4; 7 positions match TRBD1. Trimming at V came to 4 bases and at J to 3 bases, leaving 6 bases not matched to a gene. CDR1 is SGHTA, CDR2 FQGNSA, per germline. This CDR3 comprises 15 residues. CDR3 coding DNA: TGTGCCAGCAGCTACACTTGGGACAGCAAAAACATTCAGTACTTC. Its protein product is CASSYTWDSKNIQYF. The whole variable domain, remainder taken from reference TRBV7-2 and TRBJ2-4, is GAGVSQSPSNKVTEKGKDVELRCDPISGHTALYWYRQSLGQGLEFLIYFQGNSAPDKSGLPSDRFSAERTGGSVSTLTIQRTQQEDSAVYLCASSYTWDSKNIQYFGAGTRLSVL.

This clonotype was picked up a small number of times. The rearrangement joins TRBV20-1 to TRBJ2-3, with D possibly being TRBD2 (5 bases). CDR1 is DFQATT, CDR2 SNEGSKA, per germline (reference sequence). V lost 1 base to trimming and J lost 0 bases, with 17 bases between them. This CDR3 has 17 residues. In DNA, the CDR3 is TGCAGTGCTAGAGGAGGTTCGGGGTTCCGCAGCACAGATACGCAGTATTTT. Its translation: CSARGGSGFRSTDTQYF.

This clonotype has just a few counts. The V gene is TRBV11-2, the J gene TRBJ2-7; TRBD2 agrees at 11 bases. The germline V gene encodes CDR1 SGHAT and CDR2 FQNNGV. V shed 1 base and J 7 bases; nucleotides not matched to a gene: 18. This CDR3 spans 19 amino acids. CDR3 sequence: CASSLVTLVAGGAPREQYF. Written as DNA, the CDR3 is TGTGCCAGCAGCTTAGTCACCCTTGTAGCGGGGGGGGCTCCCAGAGAGCAGTACTTC.

V and J are TRBV6-1 and TRBJ2-4; D is perhaps TRBD2 (6 bases). The CDR3 covers 16 residues. Trimming took off 5 bases at V and 2 bases at J, with 16 bases between the two ends. In germline, CDR1 is MNHNS, CDR2 SASEGT. CDR3 residues: CASSKGLSVPKNIQYF. The CDR3 DNA reads TGTGCCAGCAGTAAGGGACTTAGTGTTCCCAAAAACATTCAGTACTTC.

This chain joins TRBV28 and TRBJ2-7; D might be TRBD1 (6 bases). Trimming took off 9 bases at V and 4 bases at J, with 19 bases between the two ends. Germline CDR1 reads MDHEN; CDR2 reads SYDVKM. The CDR3 extends over 14 amino acids. The DNA of the CDR3 is TGTGCCAGTTCCCGTTGGACAGCGATTTACGAGCAGTACTTC. Translated: CASSRWTAIYEQYF. The full variable domain, with the rest looked up from reference TRBV28 and TRBJ2-7, is DVKVTQSSRYLVKRTGEKVFLECVQDMDHENMFWYRQDPGLGLRLIYFSYDVKMKEKGDIPEGYSVSREKKERFSLILESASTNQTSMYLCASSRWTAIYEQYFGPGTRLTVT.